One sample yielded the 20 T cell receptor beta chains listed below, sequenced in a study of blood T cell repertoires in COVID-19. Clones were read by immunoSEQ multiplex PCR, and TCRdb kept only the in-frame ones, dropping some. The repertoire includes more than 250,000 clones, approximately 90% of them detected once, and more than 0.95% sits in the top ten. Sequenced sample: PBMCs or T cells enriched from blood (not recorded which). These receptors originate from a woman aged 35 to 49 with acute COVID-19.

The chain couples TRBV5-5 to TRBJ2-2; D perhaps matches TRBD1 (6 bases). This CDR3 spans 16 amino acids. V dropped 4 bases and J dropped 1 base, with 14 bases sitting between them. CDR1 and CDR2 (germline): SGHKS, YYEKEE (reference sequence). As DNA, the CDR3 is TGTGCCAGCAGCCCATTCGCCAGGGGGAACACCGGGGAGCTGTTTTTT. This translates into CASSPFARGNTGELFF.

The J gene is TRBJ1-2, the V gene TRBV6-5; 9 nucleotides agree with TRBD1. The CDR3 length is 14 residues. In germline, CDR1 is MNHEY, CDR2 SVGAGI. J lost 2 bases, V lost 6 bases, and 4 bases had no gene match. This CDR3 is CASRRTGENYGYTF. CDR3 DNA sequence: TGTGCCAGCAGACGGACAGGGGAGAACTATGGCTACACCTTC.

V usage is TRBV27 and J usage is TRBJ1-1; TRBD1 aligns across 7 bases. The length of the CDR3 is 15 residues. Germline CDR1 is MNHEY and CDR2 is SMNVEV (reference sequence). J lost 0 bases, V lost 8 bases, and 9 bases had no gene match. The CDR3 loop is CASRRGTDLNTEAFF. In nucleotides, the CDR3 is TGTGCCAGCCGACGTGGGACAGATTTGAACACTGAAGCTTTCTTT.

The rearrangement joins TRBV7-8 to TRBJ2-1; TRBD2 aligns across 12 bases. The CDR3 length is 15 residues. Germline V CDR1 and CDR2: SGHVS, FQNEAQ. The V and J ends lost 5 bases and 9 bases, in that order; junction bases with no gene match: 8. The CDR3 DNA sequence: TGTGCCAGCAGCGCACTAGCGGGAGGAAGCGGTGAGCAGTTCTTC. Translation gives CASSALAGGSGEQFF.

The gene calls are TRBV7-6 and TRBJ2-2, with 13 bases fitting TRBD2. The CDR3 is 17 amino acids. The trim removed 6 bases at V and 1 base at J, leaving 5 bases unmatched. Germline CDR1 is SGHVS and CDR2 is FNYEAQ. CDR3 loop: CASRPGLAGVNTGELFF. The DNA of the CDR3 is TGTGCCAGCAGACCAGGACTAGCGGGAGTGAACACCGGGGAGCTGTTTTTT.

The genes are TRBV28 and TRBJ2-1, with 12 positions matching TRBD2. V trimming: 1 base; J trimming: 8 bases; junction bases outside the gene matches: 12. The CDR3 has 18 amino acids. Germline V gives CDR1 MDHEN, CDR2 SYDVKM. The CDR3 here is CASSLSTSGSKFGYEQFF. DNA of the CDR3: TGTGCCAGCAGTTTATCGACTAGCGGGAGTAAGTTCGGCTATGAGCAGTTCTTC.

This rearrangement joins TRBV11-2 to TRBJ2-3, with 9 bases matching TRBD2. The CDR3 length is 16 residues. CDR1 and CDR2 from the germline V gene are SGHAT and FQNNGV. With V trimmed by 6 bases and J by 5 bases, 12 bases remained unmatched. The CDR3 here is CASSKRGRAYVDTQYF. CDR3 nucleotide sequence: TGTGCCAGCAGTAAACGCGGGAGGGCCTACGTAGATACGCAGTATTTT.

This chain uses TRBV21-1 with TRBJ2-7; the table's D call TRBD1 went unverified against the DNA. TRBV21-1 is recorded as a pseudogene. The CDR3 extends over 13 amino acids. The CDR3 DNA follows: TGTGCCAGCCGGGACAGGGGTTCCTACGAGCAGTACTTC. Amino acids: CASRDRGSYEQYF.

The table lists this clone with a few counts. The V gene is TRBV10-3, the J gene TRBJ1-3; 9 bases fit TRBD1. V gave up 4 bases and J gave up 2 bases; unmatched junction bases: 0. The germline gives CDR1 ENHRY, CDR2 SYGVKD. The length of the CDR3 is 14 residues. CDR3 residues: CAISGTGAGNTIYF. The CDR3 region has the DNA TGTGCCATCAGTGGGACAGGGGCTGGAAACACCATATATTTT.

The genes are TRBV24-1 and TRBJ2-5; 9 bases line up with TRBD1. Per the germline V gene, CDR1 is KGHDR and CDR2 is SFDVKD. V was pared by 5 bases and J by 2 bases, with 8 bases of the junction left unmatched. The CDR3 loop spans 16 amino acids. The CDR3 nucleotides are TGTGCCACCAGTGCCCCGGGACAGGGCCTTCAAGAGACCCAGTACTTC. This translates into CATSAPGQGLQETQYF.

V usage is TRBV28 and J usage is TRBJ1-2; D perhaps matches TRBD1 (5 bases). V was trimmed by 1 base and J by 3 bases, leaving 9 bases between them. The V gene's germline CDR1 is MDHEN and CDR2 SYDVKM. The CDR3 totals 14 residues. CDR3 DNA sequence: TGTGCCAGCAGTTTATCAGGGCCGCACTATGGCTACACCTTC. Protein sequence: CASSLSGPHYGYTF.

This clone was seen a single time. This chain joins TRBV3-1 (or the pseudogene TRBV3-2) and TRBJ2-7; 7 bases fit TRBD1. Looked up from germline, CDR1 is LGHDT and CDR2 is YNNKEL (reference sequence). There are 15 residues in the CDR3. V dropped 5 bases and J dropped 3; count of bases not matched to a gene: 10. The DNA for the CDR3 is TGTGCCAGCAGCTTCGCGGACAGGCGATTCTACGAGCAGTACTTC. Amino acids: CASSFADRRFYEQYF.

The chain carries TRBV18 and TRBJ1-1; TRBD1 matches 12 bases. Germline V gene data show CDR1 as KGHSH and CDR2 as LQKENI. The CDR3 length is 18 residues. With V trimmed by 5 bases and J by 5 bases, 15 bases remained unmatched. The CDR3 reads CASSSDGTGGLSGTEAFF. Written as DNA, the CDR3 is TGTGCCAGCTCATCCGACGGGACAGGGGGCCTTTCGGGTACTGAAGCTTTCTTT.

The CDR3 region has the DNA TGTGCCAGCAGCTTAGTTAGCGGGACGGCGGCGGTCGATGAGCAGTTCTTC. Encoded protein: CASSLVSGTAAVDEQFF. The chain employs TRBV7-6 and TRBJ2-1, with 8 bases matching TRBD2. CDR1 and CDR2 (germline): SGHVS, FNYEAQ. The CDR3 contains 17 residues. V lost 1 base, J lost 8 bases, and 13 bases stayed unmatched.

The chain links TRBV6-2 or TRBV6-3 to TRBJ2-5; TRBD1 matches 8 bases. V shed 2 bases, J shed 2 bases, and the junction held 7 bases outside the gene matches. CDR3 length equals 16 residues. CDR1 is MNHEY and CDR2 is SVGEGT in the germline V gene. CDR3 sequence reads: CASSYPRDRLQETQYF. The CDR3 bases are TGTGCCAGCAGTTACCCCCGGGACAGGCTTCAAGAGACCCAGTACTTC.

The chain joins TRBV18 to TRBJ2-1, with D possibly matching TRBD1 (6 bases). This CDR3 has 16 amino acids. The germline gives CDR1 KGHSH, CDR2 LQKENI. Trimming pared 0 bases from V and 2 bases from J, leaving 11 bases between. The CDR3 loop is CASSPPLQGPYNEQFF. The CDR3 nucleotides are TGTGCCAGCTCACCACCGTTACAGGGACCCTACAATGAGCAGTTCTTC.

The chain employs TRBV7-9 and TRBJ2-1; 9 bases agree with TRBD2. After removal of 5 bases from V and 4 bases from J, the junction contained 3 bases not matched to a gene. The CDR3 consists of 14 residues. From germline, CDR1 is SEHNR and CDR2 FQNEAQ (reference sequence). For the CDR3, the DNA is TGTGCCAGCAGCCCCAGCGGGAGGTACAATGAGCAGTTCTTC. This translates into CASSPSGRYNEQFF.

V and J are TRBV4-3 and TRBJ1-6, with 10 bases fitting TRBD1. J was trimmed by 10 bases and V by 4 bases; bases with no gene match: 4. There are 14 residues in the CDR3. Germline V CDR1 and CDR2: LGHNA, YSLEER. CDR3 amino acids: CASSRGTGESPLHF. The CDR3 DNA follows: TGCGCCAGCAGCCGGGGGACAGGGGAATCACCCCTCCACTTT.

The V and J genes are TRBV7-6 and TRBJ1-3; 7 positions agree with TRBD1. The CDR3 has 15 amino acids. The germline V gene encodes CDR1 SGHVS and CDR2 FNYEAQ. J gave up 4 bases and V 5 bases, and 8 bases lay outside the gene matches. DNA of the CDR3: TGTGCCAGCAGCCCCCAGACAGGGCCCGGAAACACCATATATTTT. Translated, it gives CASSPQTGPGNTIYF.

The rearrangement uses TRBV25-1 and TRBJ1-1, with 7 bases that match TRBD1. This CDR3 has 14 residues. The V gene's germline CDR1 is MGHDK and CDR2 SYGVNS. Trimming at V came to 6 bases and at J to 7 bases, leaving 11 bases not matched to a gene. The CDR3 nucleotides read TGTGCCAGCAGGGACGTAACGACAGGGAGTGAAGCTTTCTTT. Encoded protein: CASRDVTTGSEAFF.